These T cell receptor beta chains were read from a single sample in a study of blood T cells in healthy people across ages. TCRdb re-analysed the 5' RACE reads in MiXCR, keeping a single row per CDR3 protein. This table holds 450,000 to 700,000 distinct CDR3 sequences, 27% found once. Specimen: blood. The receptors were sampled from a woman in her sixties or seventies in good health. Both conserved end residues are part of each CDR3. A D gene is named only where the DNA matches it firmly. The size entry is marked missing in some rows and otherwise reads once, few, many or a size class.

abundance	j_gene	v_gene	d_gene	CDR3aa	CDR3nt
.	TRBJ2-1	TRBV20-1	TRBD2	CSARDRVRGGNEQFF	TGCAGTGCTAGAGATCGGGTGCGGGGGGGGAATGAGCAGTTCTTC
few	TRBJ2-3	TRBV20-1	.	CSASLSRGGYTQYF	TGCAGTGCTAGTCTGTCTCGGGGCGGTTATACGCAGTATTTT
few	TRBJ2-7	TRBV7-9	.	CASSLTGSAYEQYF	TGTGCTAGCAGCTTGACGGGATCAGCCTACGAGCAGTACTTC
.	TRBJ1-2	TRBV7-9	TRBD1	CASSKTGVYGYTF	TGTGCCAGCAGCAAAACAGGGGTATATGGCTACACCTTC
.	TRBJ2-5	TRBV5-6	.	CASSLAKGQETQYF	TGTGCCAGCAGCTTGGCCAAGGGCCAAGAGACCCAGTACTTC
few	TRBJ2-1	TRBV2	.	CASSDGTYNEQFF	TGTGCCAGCAGTGATGGGACCTACAATGAGCAGTTCTTC
many	TRBJ2-7	TRBV18	TRBD1	CASSQGAGGMYEQYF	TGTGCCAGCTCACAAGGGGCAGGGGGCATGTACGAGCAGTACTTC
few	TRBJ1-2	TRBV24-1	.	CATSDFGDKDGYTF	TGTGCCACCAGTGATTTCGGGGACAAAGATGGCTACACCTTC
.	TRBJ1-4	TRBV4-1	.	CASSQVFRERNEKLFF	TGCGCCAGCAGCCAAGTATTTAGGGAACGTAATGAAAAACTGTTTTTT
.	TRBJ1-1	TRBV3-1	TRBD1	CAGSPGTGKVYGDTEAFF	TGTGCCGGCAGCCCCGGGACAGGGAAGGTTTACGGGGACACTGAAGCTTTCTTT
.	TRBJ2-3	TRBV20-1	.	CSARDPRRTPDTQYF	TGCAGTGCTAGAGATCCGAGGCGCACCCCAGATACGCAGTATTTT
many	TRBJ2-5	TRBV4-3	.	CASSQDELGETQYF	TGCGCCAGCAGCCAAGATGAACTAGGAGAGACCCAGTACTTC
few	TRBJ2-7	TRBV2	TRBD1	CASSDRDRHEQYF	TGTGCCAGCAGTGACAGGGACAGACACGAGCAGTACTTC
few	TRBJ1-1	TRBV4-2	.	CASSPKSAGAREAFF	TGTGCCAGCAGCCCTAAGAGCGCAGGGGCTCGTGAAGCTTTCTTT
many	TRBJ1-4	TRBV6-1	.	CASSGRLTRGEKLFF	TGTGCCAGCAGCGGACGCCTCACCCGTGGTGAAAAACTGTTTTTT
.	TRBJ1-2	TRBV10-3	.	CAISESNYGYTF	TGTGCCATCAGTGAGTCTAACTATGGCTACACCTTC
.	TRBJ2-1	TRBV11-3	TRBD1	CASSLGGQSSSYNEQFF	TGTGCCAGCAGCTTAGGGGGACAGAGTAGCTCCTACAATGAGCAGTTCTTC
.	TRBJ2-1	TRBV7-2	.	CASSFSSDYNEQFF	TGTGCCAGCAGCTTCTCCAGTGATTACAATGAGCAGTTCTTC
.	TRBJ2-1	TRBV5-1	.	CASSLEEGRSNEQLF	TGCGCCAGCAGCTTGGAAGAAGGGAGGTCCAATGAGCAGCTCTTC
.	TRBJ2-1	TRBV5-1	TRBD1	CASSYQDRRSYNEQFF	TGCGCCAGCAGCTACCAGGACAGGCGTTCCTACAATGAGCAGTTCTTC
.	TRBJ1-2	TRBV20-1	.	CSASWQGYGYTF	TGCAGTGCTAGTTGGCAGGGTTATGGCTACACCTTC
few	TRBJ2-5	TRBV20-1	TRBD2	CSARRLAPETQYF	TGCAGTGCTAGGCGACTAGCGCCCGAGACCCAGTACTTC
.	TRBJ2-5	TRBV5-1	.	CASEVQGGETQYF	TGCGCCAGCGAAGTCCAGGGGGGAGAGACCCAGTACTTC
.	TRBJ1-3	TRBV7-9	.	CASSFSYSGNTIYF	TGTGCCAGCAGCTTTTCCTACTCTGGAAACACCATATATTTT
few	TRBJ2-5	TRBV3-1	.	CASTQYETQYF	TGTGCCAGCACCCAATATGAGACCCAGTACTTC
.	TRBJ1-2	TRBV15	.	CATSKTDNYGYTF	TGTGCCACCAGCAAGACGGATAACTATGGCTACACCTTC